These T cell receptor beta chains were read from a single sample in a study of blood T cell repertoires in COVID-19. Method: immunoSEQ multiplex PCR; TCRdb's copy keeps in-frame clones and lacks some. Of around 260,000 clones in the sample, roughly 89% are singletons; the top ten hold under 3.5%. The sequencing input was peripheral blood. The receptors derive from a woman between 25 and 40 years old with active or convalescent COVID-19. Each CDR3 is given with its conserved first and last residue.

TRBJ2-3	TRBV7-2	CASSLSLGGGTDTQYF
TRBJ1-4	TRBV7-8	CASSPSPTGLGEKLFF
TRBJ1-3	TRBV28	CASSFVGGNTIYF
TRBJ1-1	TRBV20-1	CSASGGTDVGLAFF
TRBJ1-2	TRBV5-1	CASSLDRNYGYTF
TRBJ1-1	TRBV6-5	CASSYSIHAATEAFF
TRBJ2-5	TRBV12-3/TRBV12-4	CASSPRTEETQYF
TRBJ1-5	TRBV28	CASSFGRDRPNQPQHF
TRBJ1-5	TRBV7-2	CASSLEGGGNQPQHF
TRBJ1-6	TRBV10-1	CASSTGEDNSPLHF
TRBJ2-3	TRBV3-1/TRBV3-2	CASSHYGGASTDTQYF
TRBJ2-7	TRBV7-3	CASSITGGSYEQYF
TRBJ1-6	TRBV4-1	CASSPPGESPLHF
TRBJ2-1	TRBV24-1	CATSEASYNEQFF
TRBJ1-4	TRBV7-9	CASSRGHNNEKLFF
TRBJ2-5	TRBV30	CAWDPGTGRGTQYF
TRBJ2-5	TRBV3-1/TRBV3-2	CASSTGTSGGLQETQYF
TRBJ1-1	TRBV9	CASLWQGKTLNTEAFF
TRBJ2-2	TRBV6-2/TRBV6-3	CASSYSVSTGELFF
TRBJ2-5	TRBV27	CASRLSGTQKETQYF